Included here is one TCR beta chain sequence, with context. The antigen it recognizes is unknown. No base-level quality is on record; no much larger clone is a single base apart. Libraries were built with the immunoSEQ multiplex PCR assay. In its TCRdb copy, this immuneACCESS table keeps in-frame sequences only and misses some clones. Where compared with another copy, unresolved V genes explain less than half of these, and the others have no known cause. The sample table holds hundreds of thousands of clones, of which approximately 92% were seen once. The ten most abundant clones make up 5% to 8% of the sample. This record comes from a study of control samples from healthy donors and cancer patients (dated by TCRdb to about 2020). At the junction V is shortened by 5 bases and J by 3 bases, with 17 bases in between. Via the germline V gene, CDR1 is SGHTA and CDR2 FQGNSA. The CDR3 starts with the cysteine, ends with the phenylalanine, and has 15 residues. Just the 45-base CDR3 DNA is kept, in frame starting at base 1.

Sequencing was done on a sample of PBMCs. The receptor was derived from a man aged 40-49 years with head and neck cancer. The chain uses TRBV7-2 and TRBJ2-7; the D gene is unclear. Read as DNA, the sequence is TGTGCCAGCAGCGTTCGACGGATATCTAACTACGAGCAGTACTTC. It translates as CASSVRRISNYEQYF.